What follows are 30 T cell receptor beta chains derived from one specimen sequenced in a study of T cells in Graves' hyperthyroidism and ophthalmopathy (dated by TCRdb to between 2018 and 2021). The library was obtained by multiplex PCR. The run used an Illumina HiSeq 2000. The TCR beta CDR3 regions were amplified from the RNA transcripts. The TCR CDR3 was subjected to a first round of RT-PCR using the HTBI primer set and the Qiagen OneStep RT-PCR kit. TCRdb applied fastp at Q25 and MiXCR to the public reads, then kept only in-frame beta chains. One record per CDR3 amino acid sequence lists the most common genes and DNA. This sample gives around 340,000 distinct CDR3 sequences in total; about a sixth of them show up just once. The top ten hold almost 35% of the sample. The sequenced sample consisted of blood. All receptors derive from a woman aged 30 to 39 with Graves' hyperthyroidism that later progressed to Graves' ophthalmopathy.

This clonotype was counted ten times or more. This chain connects TRBV4-1 to TRBJ2-5, with 7 bases fitting TRBD1. Per the germline V gene, CDR1 is MGHRA and CDR2 is YSYEKL. This CDR3 has 16 residues. J lost 3 bases, V lost 2 bases, and 9 bases had no gene match. CDR3 in DNA: TGCGCCAGCAGCCAATGGGACAGCCGGGGCGAAGAGACCCAGTACTTC. Residues: CASSQWDSRGEETQYF.

This clonotype was detected ten times or more. The CDR3 sequence: CASSLATGLSTDTQYF. The CDR3 nucleotides read TGCGCCAGCAGCTTGGCTACAGGGCTTAGCACAGATACGCAGTATTTT. The chain combines TRBV5-1 with TRBJ2-3; D might be TRBD1 (6 bases). CDR1 and CDR2 from the germline V gene are SGHRS and YFSETQ. The CDR3 contains 16 residues. V lost 0 bases and J lost 0, with 11 bases in between.

This clonotype showed up many times. J is TRBJ2-3 and V is TRBV24-1; D unclear. The CDR3 covers 15 residues. The V gene's germline CDR1 is KGHDR and CDR2 SFDVKD. The ends were cut back, 7 bases at V and 2 bases at J, with 15 bases in the middle. CDR3: CATRRSGRDTDTQYF. CDR3 bases: TGTGCCACCAGGCGGTCGGGCAGAGACACAGATACGCAGTATTTT.

This clonotype was observed a few times. The V call is TRBV7-9, the J call TRBJ1-6; TRBD1 aligns across 9 bases. The V segment lost 3 bases and the J segment 7 bases; nucleotides outside the gene matches: 4. CDR3 size: 15 residues. Looked up from germline, CDR1 is SEHNR and CDR2 is FQNEAQ (reference sequence). The CDR3 bases are TGTGCCAGCAGCTTCTCTGGACAGGGGAATTCACCCCTCCACTTT. Its protein is CASSFSGQGNSPLHF.

J is TRBJ2-3 and V is TRBV7-8, with TRBD2 matching over 13 bases. Germline CDR1 and CDR2: SGHVS and FQNEAQ. This CDR3 has 17 amino acids. Germline trimming cut 2 bases from V and 2 bases from J; bases unmatched to any gene: 4. The CDR3 DNA follows: TGTGCCAGCAGCTTACCGGGACTAGCGGGGTTCACAGATACGCAGTATTTT. Its translation is CASSLPGLAGFTDTQYF.

This clonotype was recorded only once. The chain recombines TRBV12-3 or TRBV12-4 with TRBJ2-5; 16 nucleotides agree with TRBD2. The CDR3 totals 18 residues. With V trimmed by 6 bases and J by 0 bases, 7 bases remained unmatched. Here the CDR3 reads CASSRGTSGGVDQETQYF. Written as DNA, the CDR3 is TGTGCCAGCAGCCGTGGGACTAGCGGGGGGGTCGACCAAGAGACCCAGTACTTC.

This clonotype came up many times. V gene TRBV10-2 combines with J gene TRBJ2-3; no definite D call. The CDR3 length is 17 residues. The V and J ends lost 6 bases and 0 bases respectively, with 19 bases between them. CDR1 and CDR2 (germline): WSHSY, SAAADI. CDR3 residues: CASRAPPTEISTDTQYF. CDR3 in DNA: TGCGCCAGCAGGGCTCCACCCACAGAGATAAGCACAGATACGCAGTATTTT.

The table lists this clonotype with a few counts. The CDR3 spells CASSIYEGISNQPQHF. Written as DNA, the CDR3 is TGTGCCAGTAGTATATACGAGGGGATTTCGAATCAGCCCCAGCATTTT. The V gene is TRBV19, the J gene TRBJ1-5; D possibly corresponds to TRBD1 (5 bases). From germline, CDR1 is LNHDA and CDR2 SQIVND (reference sequence). The CDR3 sequence is 16 residues long. Trimming shortened V by 2 bases and J by 4 bases, and 15 bases separated the two germline ends.

This CDR3 is CAWSVAGSNTEAFF. CDR3 DNA sequence: TGTGCCTGGAGTGTAGCGGGCTCGAACACTGAAGCTTTCTTT. The chain carries TRBV30 and TRBJ1-1; no reliable D call. Germline V gives CDR1 GTSNPN, CDR2 SVGIG (reference sequence). There are 14 residues in the CDR3. V lost 0 bases, J lost 1 base, and 9 bases lay in between.

This clonotype was seen repeatedly, ten times or more. The V gene is TRBV28, the J gene TRBJ1-1, with D tentatively TRBD1 (5 bases). Germline V CDR1 and CDR2: MDHEN, SYDVKM. With 1 base removed from V and 4 bases from J, the gap between germline ends came to 25 bases. The CDR3 spans 19 residues. The CDR3 spells CASSLLSRDEARAGTEAFF. The CDR3 DNA reads TGTGCCAGCAGTTTATTGAGCAGGGATGAGGCCCGGGCTGGCACTGAAGCTTTCTTT.

The V and J genes are TRBV7-9 and TRBJ2-3, with TRBD2 matching 9 bases. Germline assignment: CDR1 SEHNR and CDR2 FQNEAQ (reference sequence). The CDR3 runs 14 residues. V shed 4 bases and J 3 bases; nucleotides not matched to a gene: 2. CDR3 in amino acids: CASSSRGGTDTQYF. CDR3 DNA: TGTGCCAGCAGCTCGCGGGGGGGGACAGATACGCAGTATTTT.

This clonotype was observed a handful of times. The V call is TRBV4-2, the J call TRBJ1-1; TRBD1 might be the D (6 bases). Germline lookup yields CDR1 LGHNA and CDR2 YNFKEQ. The CDR3 spans 15 residues. Trimming cost V 1 base and J 1 base, with 10 bases left between them. CDR3 protein: CASSQGEGGNTEAFF. DNA of the CDR3: TGTGCCAGCAGCCAAGGGGAGGGGGGGAACACTGAAGCTTTCTTT.

There are a few counts of this clonotype. As DNA, the CDR3 is TGTGCCAGCAGTGAATCTGACAGCAAGATGTATAGCAATCAGCCCCAGCATTTT. Translation: CASSESDSKMYSNQPQHF. This chain connects TRBV25-1 to TRBJ1-5; TRBD1 might be the D (5 bases). Germline-derived CDR1 and CDR2 are MGHDK and SYGVNS. The V end lost 1 base, the J end lost 0 bases, and 16 bases lay between the germline ends. The CDR3 consists of 18 residues.

This sequence joins TRBV6-5 and TRBJ2-7; 7 nucleotides align to TRBD2. V shed 0 bases and J 5 bases; nucleotides not matched to a gene: 7. The CDR3 covers 15 residues. Germline V gene data show CDR1 as MNHEY and CDR2 as SVGAGI. The CDR3 is CASSYSGGRADEQYF. DNA for the CDR3: TGTGCCAGCAGTTACTCCGGTGGGAGGGCCGACGAGCAGTACTTC.

This clonotype was picked up many times. This chain joins TRBV18 and TRBJ1-4, with D hard to call. CDR3 length: 16 residues. With 4 bases removed from V and 0 bases from J, the gap between germline ends came to 12 bases. Germline CDR1 is KGHSH and CDR2 is LQKENI. The DNA for the CDR3 is TGTGCCAGCTCACTGTCAGCCGGGGCAACTAATGAAAAACTGTTTTTT. Protein product: CASSLSAGATNEKLFF.

The V gene is TRBV20-1, the J gene TRBJ2-6, with TRBD1 as a possible D gene (6 bases). Germline assignment: CDR1 DFQATT and CDR2 SNEGSKA (reference sequence). CDR3 length: 14 amino acids. CDR3 DNA: TGCGCCCTAACAGGGTCCCCTGGGGCCAACGTCCTGACTTTC. Translation: CALTGSPGANVLTF.

The sample holds many counts of this clonotype. The chain uses TRBV14 and TRBJ2-1, with TRBD1 matching over 7 bases. Germline V gene lookup returns CDR1 SGHDN and CDR2 FVKESK. The CDR3 spans 15 residues. V gave up 5 bases and J gave up 4 bases; unmatched junction bases: 8. DNA of the CDR3: TGTGCCAGCAGCACTACGGGACAGAATTACAATGAGCAGTTCTTC. Protein: CASSTTGQNYNEQFF.

J is TRBJ2-3 and V is TRBV20-1; maybe TRBD2 (5 bases). The ends were cut back, 3 bases at V and 0 bases at J, with 13 bases in the middle. The CDR3 consists of 15 residues. CDR1 is DFQATT and CDR2 is SNEGSKA in the germline V gene (reference sequence). This CDR3 is CSASETIASTDTQYF. Written as DNA, the CDR3 is TGCAGTGCTAGCGAGACTATAGCGAGCACAGATACGCAGTATTTT.

This chain uses TRBV5-1 with TRBJ1-1; maybe TRBD1 (6 bases). The CDR3 is 17 residues long. Germline V gene data show CDR1 as SGHRS and CDR2 as YFSETQ. V lost 4 bases and J lost 1, with 20 bases in between. CDR3: CASSRTTGRESNTEAFF. The CDR3 DNA reads as TGCGCCAGCAGCAGAACGACAGGCCGCGAATCGAACACTGAAGCTTTCTTT.

The sample holds a few counts of this clonotype. The chain uses TRBV12-3 or TRBV12-4 and TRBJ2-5, with D hard to call. The CDR3 is made up of 13 amino acids. Trimming pared 2 bases from V and 5 bases from J, leaving 9 bases between. The CDR3 reads CASSLNLRETQYF. In nucleotides, the CDR3 is TGTGCCAGCAGTTTAAACCTCCGCGAGACCCAGTACTTC.

V gene TRBV28 combines with J gene TRBJ2-2; maybe TRBD1 (6 bases). CDR1 is MDHEN and CDR2 is SYDVKM in the germline V gene. V was clipped by 5 bases and J by 3 bases, with 22 bases between them. CDR3 length: 18 amino acids. Here the CDR3 DNA reads TGTGCCAGCAGTACAGAGAGGGTCAGGGGAAGTTACACCGGGGAGCTGTTTTTT. Amino acids: CASSTERVRGSYTGELFF.

In its sample, this clonotype was seen many times. The rearrangement links TRBV28 to TRBJ2-7; 7 bases are shared with TRBD2. CDR1 is MDHEN and CDR2 is SYDVKM in the germline V gene. The CDR3 has 14 residues. V dropped 2 bases and J dropped 7; count of bases not matched to a gene: 8. The CDR3 DNA reads TGTGCCAGCAGTTTACGGGGGGAAGGGAGAGAGCAGTACTTC. Its protein product is CASSLRGEGREQYF.

Only a few counts were recorded for this clonotype. The chain employs TRBV10-1 and TRBJ2-1; TRBD2 matches at 14 bases. CDR1 and CDR2 from the germline V gene are WNHNN and SYGVQD (reference sequence). V trimming: 0 bases; J trimming: 15 bases; junction bases outside the gene matches: 7. This CDR3 has 15 amino acids. The CDR3 loop is CASSESFSGLAGVFF. DNA for the CDR3: TGCGCCAGCAGTGAGTCCTTCTCGGGACTAGCGGGAGTGTTCTTC.

V is TRBV27 and J is TRBJ1-1; the D gene is possibly TRBD1 (6 bases). Germline CDR1 is MNHEY and CDR2 is SMNVEV (reference sequence). The CDR3 sequence is 16 residues long. V lost 7 bases and J 0 bases, leaving 18 bases between the germline ends. The CDR3 region is CASTTDVDSLNTEAFF. CDR3 DNA: TGTGCCAGCACCACCGACGTGGACAGTCTGAACACTGAAGCTTTCTTT.

This clonotype occurred many times. The genes are TRBV28 and TRBJ1-1, with TRBD1 as a possible D gene (5 bases). Trimming removed 2 bases at V and 0 bases at J, with 13 bases between. Germline values: CDR1 MDHEN, CDR2 SYDVKM. CDR3 length: 16 amino acids. CDR3 bases: TGTGCCAGCAGTTTAGGGGGAGCGGTAATGAACACTGAAGCTTTCTTT. This gives the protein CASSLGGAVMNTEAFF. Full variable domain (outside the CDR3, taken from reference TRBV28 and TRBJ1-1): DVKVTQSSRYLVKRTGEKVFLECVQDMDHENMFWYRQDPGLGLRLIYFSYDVKMKEKGDIPEGYSVSREKKERFSLILESASTNQTSMYLCASSLGGAVMNTEAFFGQGTRLTVV.

The genes are TRBV29-1 and TRBJ2-1; 9 bases line up with TRBD2. The V gene's germline CDR1 is SQVTM and CDR2 ANQGSEA. CDR3 length: 17 amino acids. V lost 7 bases, J lost 1 base, and 14 bases stayed unmatched. CDR3: CSAQGLARSGSYNEQFF. The CDR3, as DNA: TGCAGCGCACAGGGACTAGCCCGCTCCGGATCCTACAATGAGCAGTTCTTC.

The rearrangement uses TRBV5-1 and TRBJ2-7; the match to TRBD2 covers 8 bases. This CDR3 is 15 amino acids long. Germline V gives CDR1 SGHRS, CDR2 YFSETQ. With V trimmed by 0 bases and J by 2 bases, 4 bases remained unmatched. In nucleotides, the CDR3 is TGCGCCAGCAGCTTGGTTTCAGCGGGAGCCTACGAGCAGTACTTC. Its protein is CASSLVSAGAYEQYF.

This clonotype was counted at least ten times. The J gene is TRBJ2-7, the V gene TRBV10-1, with TRBD2 as a possible D gene (7 bases). From germline, CDR1 is WNHNN and CDR2 SYGVQD (reference sequence). CDR3 size: 15 residues. The V end was cut by 2 bases, the J end by 6 bases, with 17 bases between. The CDR3 DNA follows: TGCGCCAGCAGTGAGATAGTCGGGGGGCCGAGCGAGCAGTACTTC. Translation: CASSEIVGGPSEQYF.

This clonotype has a single count. V and J are TRBV7-2 and TRBJ2-3, with 15 bases lining up with TRBD2. The CDR3 is 22 residues long. CDR1 is SGHTA, CDR2 FQGNSA, per germline. J lost 6 bases, V lost 8 bases, and 27 bases had no gene match. CDR3 amino acids: CASFPLRASRGLAGGPSDTQYF. Here the CDR3 DNA reads TGTGCCAGCTTCCCACTCCGGGCTTCCCGGGGACTAGCGGGAGGACCCTCGGATACGCAGTATTTT.

At least ten counts were recorded for this clonotype. CDR3 sequence: CASSLMIGYDLNGYTF. Here the CDR3 DNA reads TGCGCCAGCAGCTTAATGATAGGGTACGATCTTAATGGCTACACCTTC. The V and J genes are TRBV5-1 and TRBJ1-2; D is unclear. V was trimmed by 2 bases and J by 6 bases, leaving 20 bases between them. CDR1 is SGHRS and CDR2 is YFSETQ in the germline V gene. CDR3 length: 16 residues. Filled out from reference TRBV5-1 and TRBJ1-2, the complete variable domain reads KAGVTQTPRYLIKTRGQQVTLSCSPISGHRSVSWYQQTPGQGLQFLFEYFSETQRNKGNFPGRFSGRQFSNSRSEMNVSTLELGDSALYLCASSLMIGYDLNGYTFGSGTRLTVV.